Described below is a single TCR beta chain sequence and its context. Its cognate antigen is unknown. The data were obtained in a study of Ad26.COV2.S vaccination and SARS-CoV-2 variants. Study context: The vaccine Ad26.COV2.S was put into the muscle once, or twice with 56 days between.

General observations from the study: Analytic work on TCR breadth and depth might have understated the full extent of total T cell responses.

Repertoires were generated with immunoSEQ multiplex PCR, while TCRdb's copy carries only in-frame clones and drops some. This table holds hundreds of thousands of clones, around 89% found once. CDR1 MNHNY and CDR2 SVGAGI come from the germline V gene (reference sequence). The length of the CDR3 is 15 residues. V lost 2 bases and J lost 5, with 15 bases in between. Specified treatment: some 20 received Ad26.COV2.S at low or high dose, single or two shots; 5 received placebo; per-sample allocation not given. Day 63 following the first vaccine or placebo injection was when the samples were taken. The material was peripheral blood, obtained in a trial of Ad26.COV2.S vaccine versus placebo. V is TRBV6-6 and J is TRBJ1-1, with D perhaps matching TRBD1 (5 bases). The TCR sequence derives from a person aged 18-60 years who received the Ad26.COV2.S COVID-19 vaccine or a placebo. The CDR3 nucleotides are TGTGCCAGCAGTTACGACTACGGGGGGAAGACTGAAGCTTTCTTT. Its translation is CASSYDYGGKTEAFF.